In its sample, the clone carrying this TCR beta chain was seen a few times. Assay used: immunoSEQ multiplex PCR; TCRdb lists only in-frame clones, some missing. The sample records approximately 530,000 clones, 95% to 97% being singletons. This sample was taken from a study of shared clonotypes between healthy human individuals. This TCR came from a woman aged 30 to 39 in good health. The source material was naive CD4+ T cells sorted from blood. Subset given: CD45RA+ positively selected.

The CDR3 coding sequence is TGTGCCAGCGTGGACGAGCAGTACTTC. Amino acid sequence: CASVDEQYF. The genes are TRBV6-4 and TRBJ2-7; D gene ambiguous. The CDR3 has 9 amino acids. V was cut by 8 bases and J by 5 bases, with 4 bases left in between. Germline V gene data show CDR1 as MRHNA and CDR2 as SNTAGT.